The 17 T cell receptor beta chains below were found in one sample sequenced in a study of prognosis after radiotherapy for stage I lung cancer. Two-round multiplex PCR amplified TCR beta CDR3 from genomic DNA. With primers specific to each TRBV and TRBJ gene, the first-round PCR was performed. In TCRdb, the multiplex PCR reads were re-called with MiXCR into one record per CDR3 protein. Among about 59,000 distinct CDR3 sequences listed, more than 20% were seen once. The sample consisted of PBMCs, taken before or after stereotactic body radiation therapy (not recorded which). The source of these receptors is a donor over 45 with non-small cell lung cancer.

This clonotype was seen many times. J is TRBJ1-2 and V is TRBV5-1; TRBD1 might be the D (5 bases). Trimming stripped 2 bases from V and 5 bases from J, with 10 bases between. The CDR3 is 13 amino acids. The germline gives CDR1 SGHRS, CDR2 YFSETQ. The CDR3 DNA reads as TGCGCCAGCAGCTTCAGGGAGGGATATGGCTACACCTTC. It yields the protein CASSFREGYGYTF.

The chain has TRBV5-1 and TRBJ2-2; D perhaps matches TRBD2 (5 bases). This CDR3 region has 15 residues. With 0 bases removed from V and 8 bases from J, the gap between germline ends came to 14 bases. CDR1 SGHRS and CDR2 YFSETQ come from the germline V gene. CDR3 nucleotides: TGCGCCAGCAGCTTGGCCTTGAGGGCCAATGGGGAGCTGTTTTTT. Amino acid sequence: CASSLALRANGELFF.

This clonotype was counted at least ten times. The chain carries TRBV6-1 and TRBJ1-1; TRBD1 agrees at 7 bases. CDR1 is MNHNS and CDR2 is SASEGT in the germline V gene. V lost 5 bases to trimming and J lost 3 bases; unmatched junction nucleotides: 9. This CDR3 has 15 amino acids. The chain's CDR3 is CASSNLQGFDTEAFF. The CDR3 DNA is TGTGCCAGCAGTAATCTACAGGGGTTTGACACTGAAGCTTTCTTT.

This clonotype was seen ten or more times. This chain links TRBV20-1 with TRBJ1-6, with 7 nucleotides matching TRBD1. With 6 bases clipped from V and 0 bases from J, the junction kept 8 bases outside the gene matches. This CDR3 contains 16 residues. Per germline, CDR1 DFQATT and CDR2 SNEGSKA (reference sequence). The DNA of the CDR3 is TGCAGTGCGCATACAGGGGAGGGCTCCTATAATTCACCCCTCCACTTT. Encoded protein: CSAHTGEGSYNSPLHF.

Note on this clonotype: A far larger clone lies a single base away; this is likely a read error. The chain links TRBV12-3 or TRBV12-4 to TRBJ2-5; 7 bases map to TRBD1. CDR3 length equals 14 residues. DNA for the CDR3: TGTGCCAGCAGCCCGAGACAGGGAGTAGATGAGAAGTTCTTC. It codes for CASSPRQGVDEKFF.

This clonotype has a count of ten or more. This chain joins TRBV7-8 and TRBJ1-6; D perhaps matches TRBD1 (6 bases). Germline V gene data show CDR1 as SGHVS and CDR2 as FQNEAQ. V lost 7 bases and J 1 base, leaving 14 bases between the germline ends. The CDR3 contains 16 residues. The CDR3 DNA follows: TGTGCCAGCATCCAAGGGGGAAGGTCCTATAATTCACCCCTCCACTTT. The encoded protein is CASIQGGRSYNSPLHF.

As regards this clonotype: A far larger clone is a single base away, which makes a read error likely. J is TRBJ1-5 and V is TRBV6-2 or TRBV6-3; 12 bases line up with TRBD1. The DNA matches TRBJ2-3 better at its end, which makes the J call doubtful. CDR1 and CDR2 (germline): MNHEY, SVGEGT. The CDR3 is made up of 17 amino acids. This chain's CDR3 is CASRHLGTGGSNQPQYF. The CDR3 bases are TGTGCCAGCAGACACCTGGGGACAGGGGGCTCAAATCAGCCCCAGTATTTT.

This clonotype came up a few times. The chain has TRBV29-1 and TRBJ2-2, with 7 bases that match TRBD1. From germline, CDR1 is SQVTM and CDR2 ANQGSEA. This CDR3 region has 13 residues. J lost 4 bases, V lost 4 bases, and 3 bases had no gene match. In DNA form, the CDR3 reads TGCAGCGTTGCCAACAGGGGCACCGGGGAGCTGTTTTTT. Its translation: CSVANRGTGELFF.

This clonotype was seen many times. The V call is TRBV4-1, the J call TRBJ1-3; D perhaps matches TRBD1 (6 bases). Trimming removed 1 base at V and 4 bases at J, with 11 bases between. CDR3 length: 15 residues. Germline V gene sequence: CDR1 MGHRA, CDR2 YSYEKL. CDR3 region: CASSQVQGIGNTIYF. Written as DNA, the CDR3 is TGCGCCAGCAGCCAAGTTCAGGGGATCGGAAACACCATATATTTT.

The sample holds many counts of this clonotype. V is TRBV5-1 and J is TRBJ2-7, with TRBD1 matching over 9 bases. The V gene end was trimmed by 0 bases and the J gene end by 2 bases; junction bases not matched to a gene: 3. The CDR3 extends over 15 amino acids. Germline V CDR1 and CDR2: SGHRS, YFSETQ. The CDR3 loop is CASSLAWTGAYEQYF. Here the CDR3 DNA reads TGCGCCAGCAGCTTGGCCTGGACAGGGGCCTACGAGCAGTACTTC.

This clonotype came up many times. V usage is TRBV25-1 and J usage is TRBJ2-3, with 9 bases that match TRBD1. Trimming cost V 4 bases and J 5 bases; bases outside gene matches: 16. CDR1 MGHDK and CDR2 SYGVNS come from the germline V gene. CDR3 length: 18 amino acids. The CDR3, as DNA: TGTGCCAGCAGTGGGAAGCGTTCGGGACAGGGCTTGAGAGATACGCAGTATTTT. This encodes CASSGKRSGQGLRDTQYF.

The chain carries TRBV6-1 and TRBJ2-3; TRBD2 matches at 8 bases. Per the germline V gene, CDR1 is MNHNS and CDR2 is SASEGT. The CDR3 is 16 residues long. Trimming cost V 4 bases and J 6 bases; bases outside gene matches: 12. CDR3 loop: CASSVQGAGVGDTQYF. For the CDR3, the DNA is TGTGCCAGCAGTGTACAGGGAGCGGGGGTGGGGGATACGCAGTATTTT.

This clonotype has at least ten counts. This chain uses TRBV7-9 with TRBJ1-2; a possible D gene is TRBD1 (5 bases). Trimming took off 0 bases at V and 2 bases at J, with 10 bases between the two ends. The CDR3 length is 15 residues. Germline V gene sequence: CDR1 SEHNR, CDR2 FQNEAQ (reference sequence). CDR3 amino acids: CASSLARTQNYGYTF. The CDR3 bases are TGTGCCAGCAGCTTAGCCCGGACACAAAACTATGGCTACACCTTC.

There are a few counts of this clonotype. A much more abundant neighbour one base away suggests this may be a read error. The chain recombines TRBV28 with TRBJ2-5; tentative D call: TRBD2 (6 bases). Trimming removed 4 bases from V and 2 bases from J, with 11 bases in between. Germline V gene data show CDR1 as MDHEN and CDR2 as SYDVKM. The CDR3 runs 14 residues. The CDR3 DNA reads as TGTGCCAGCAGTTCCGGGGGAATTCAAGAGACCCAGTACTTC. Amino acids: CASSSGGIQETQYF.

As concerns this clonotype: A far larger clone is one nucleotide away, so this likely arose from a read error. The chain carries TRBV6-9 and TRBJ2-1; D gene unclear. This CDR3 region has 14 residues. Looked up from germline, CDR1 is MNHGY and CDR2 is SVAAGI. The CDR3 region has the DNA TGTTCCAGCAGTTACAACAGCCCCTACAATGAGCAGTTCTTC. This gives the protein CSSSYNSPYNEQFF.

This clonotype was seen a single time. A much larger clone differs from this one at a single base, so this may be a read error. CDR3 DNA: TGTGACAGCAGCGTAGGGCCGGGGAACACTGAAGCTTTCTTT. Its translation is CDSSVGPGNTEAFF. The rearrangement joins TRBV9 to TRBJ1-1; D gene ambiguous. The CDR3 consists of 14 residues. Looked up from germline, CDR1 is SGDLS and CDR2 is YYNGEE. The variable domain in full, with the rest retrieved from reference TRBV9 and TRBJ1-1, is DSGVTQTPKHLITATGQRVTLRCSPRSGDLSVYWYQQSLDQGLQFLIQYYNGEERAKGNILERFSAQQFPDLHSELNLSSLELGDSALYFCDSSVGPGNTEAFFGQGTRLTVV.

This clonotype was detected many times. V is TRBV5-1 and J is TRBJ2-2; D not certain. Trimming removed 0 bases at V and 4 bases at J, with 4 bases between. This CDR3 region has 13 residues. Germline V gene sequence: CDR1 SGHRS, CDR2 YFSETQ. As DNA, the CDR3 is TGCGCCAGCAGCTTGGTCGGCACCGGGGAGCTGTTTTTT. This encodes CASSLVGTGELFF.